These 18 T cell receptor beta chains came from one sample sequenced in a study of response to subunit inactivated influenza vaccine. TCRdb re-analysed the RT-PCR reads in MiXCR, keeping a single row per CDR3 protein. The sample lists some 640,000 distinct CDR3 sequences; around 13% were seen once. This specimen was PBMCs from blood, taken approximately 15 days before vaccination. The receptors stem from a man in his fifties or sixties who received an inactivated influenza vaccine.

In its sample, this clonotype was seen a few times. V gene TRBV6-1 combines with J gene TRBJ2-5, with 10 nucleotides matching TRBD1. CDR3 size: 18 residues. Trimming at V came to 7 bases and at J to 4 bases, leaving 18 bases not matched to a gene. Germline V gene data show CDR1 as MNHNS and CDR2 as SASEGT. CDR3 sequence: CASNPRFSGTGASETQYF. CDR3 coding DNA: TGTGCCAGCAACCCCCGTTTTTCCGGGACAGGGGCCTCAGAGACCCAGTACTTC.

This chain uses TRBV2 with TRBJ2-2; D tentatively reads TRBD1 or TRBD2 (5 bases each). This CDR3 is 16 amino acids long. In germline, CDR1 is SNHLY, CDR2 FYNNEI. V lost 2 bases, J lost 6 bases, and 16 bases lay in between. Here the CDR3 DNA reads TGTGCCAGCAGTGAAATGGGGGACCCCGAGGCCGGGGAGCTGTTTTTT. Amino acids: CASSEMGDPEAGELFF.

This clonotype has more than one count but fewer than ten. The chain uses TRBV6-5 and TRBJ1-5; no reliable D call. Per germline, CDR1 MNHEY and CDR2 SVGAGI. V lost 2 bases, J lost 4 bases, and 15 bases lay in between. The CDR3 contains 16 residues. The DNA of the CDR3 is TGTGCCAGCAGTTACGGCCCAGGATTGGGTAATCAGCCCCAGCATTTT. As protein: CASSYGPGLGNQPQHF.

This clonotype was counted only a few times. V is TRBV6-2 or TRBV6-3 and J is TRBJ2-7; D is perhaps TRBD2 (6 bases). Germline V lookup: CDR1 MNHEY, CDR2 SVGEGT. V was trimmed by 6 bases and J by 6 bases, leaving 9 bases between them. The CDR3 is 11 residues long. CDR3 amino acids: CASRRRGEQYF. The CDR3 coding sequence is TGTGCCAGCAGAAGGAGGGGCGAGCAGTACTTC.

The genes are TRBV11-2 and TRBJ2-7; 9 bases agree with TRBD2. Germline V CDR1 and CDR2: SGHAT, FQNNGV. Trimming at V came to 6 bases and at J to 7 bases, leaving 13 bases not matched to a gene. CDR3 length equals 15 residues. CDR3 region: CASRDPGLALAEQYF. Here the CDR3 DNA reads TGTGCCAGCAGGGACCCGGGACTAGCTCTTGCGGAGCAGTACTTC.

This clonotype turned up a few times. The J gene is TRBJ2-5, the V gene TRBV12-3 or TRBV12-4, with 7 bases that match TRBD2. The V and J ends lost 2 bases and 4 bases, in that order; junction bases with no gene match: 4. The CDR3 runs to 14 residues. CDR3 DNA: TGTGCCAGCAGTTTACCGGGGGAGGGAGAGACCCAGTACTTC. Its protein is CASSLPGEGETQYF.

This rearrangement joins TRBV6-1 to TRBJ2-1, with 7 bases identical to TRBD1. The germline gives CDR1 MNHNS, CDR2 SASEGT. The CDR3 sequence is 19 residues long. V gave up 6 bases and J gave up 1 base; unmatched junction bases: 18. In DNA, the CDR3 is TGTGCCAGCAGGGAACTGGACAGGAACCCTATCCGTTCCTACAATGAGCAGTTCTTC. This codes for CASRELDRNPIRSYNEQFF.

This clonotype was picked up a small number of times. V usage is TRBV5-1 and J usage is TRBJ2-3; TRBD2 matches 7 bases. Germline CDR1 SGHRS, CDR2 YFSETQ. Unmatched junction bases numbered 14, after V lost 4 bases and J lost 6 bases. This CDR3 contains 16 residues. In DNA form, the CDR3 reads TGCGCCAGCAGCGGAGGACACGGGACCGGGGGGGATACGCAGTATTTT. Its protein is CASSGGHGTGGDTQYF.

The CDR3 loop reads CASSNTPGTGGQSSGANVLTF. CDR3 coding DNA: TGTGCCAGCAGTAACACACCAGGGACCGGAGGACAGAGCTCTGGGGCCAACGTCCTGACTTTC. The V gene is TRBV6-2 or TRBV6-3, the J gene TRBJ2-6; a possible D gene is TRBD1 (6 bases). The germline gives CDR1 MNHEY, CDR2 SVGEGT. The CDR3 length is 21 residues. Trimming shortened V by 5 bases and J by 0 bases, and 26 bases separated the two germline ends.

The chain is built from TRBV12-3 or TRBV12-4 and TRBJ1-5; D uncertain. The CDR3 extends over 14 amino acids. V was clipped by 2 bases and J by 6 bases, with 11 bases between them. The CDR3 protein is CASSLRVGLQPQHF. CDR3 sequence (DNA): TGTGCCAGCAGTTTACGGGTAGGGCTTCAGCCCCAGCATTTT.

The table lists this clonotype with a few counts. The CDR3 reads CASSSIIGFDGGYTF. CDR3 coding DNA: TGTGCCAGCAGTTCGATAATCGGTTTCGATGGAGGCTACACCTTC. The chain employs TRBV6-2 or TRBV6-3 and TRBJ1-2; D unresolved. The CDR3 extends over 15 amino acids. Between the trimmed V and J ends, which lost 4 bases and 8 bases, there was a span of 20 bases. Germline V gene lookup returns CDR1 MNHEY and CDR2 SVGEGT.

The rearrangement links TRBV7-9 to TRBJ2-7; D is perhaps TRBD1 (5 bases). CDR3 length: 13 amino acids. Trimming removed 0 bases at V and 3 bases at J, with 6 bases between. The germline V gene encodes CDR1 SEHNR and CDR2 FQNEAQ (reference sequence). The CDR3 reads CASSLAQVYEQYF. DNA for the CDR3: TGTGCCAGCAGCTTAGCACAGGTCTACGAGCAGTACTTC.

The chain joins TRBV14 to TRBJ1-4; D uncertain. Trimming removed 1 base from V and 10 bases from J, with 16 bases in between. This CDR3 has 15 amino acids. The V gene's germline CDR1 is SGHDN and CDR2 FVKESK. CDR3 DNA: TGTGCCAGCAGCCAAGCAGTGGCGACGGGCGGAAAACTGTTTTTT. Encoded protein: CASSQAVATGGKLFF. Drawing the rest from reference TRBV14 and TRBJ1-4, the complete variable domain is EAGVTQFPSHSVIEKGQTVTLRCDPISGHDNLYWYRRVMGKEIKFLLHFVKESKQDESGMPNNRFLAERTGGTYSTLKVQPAELEDSGVYFCASSQAVATGGKLFFGSGTQLSVL.

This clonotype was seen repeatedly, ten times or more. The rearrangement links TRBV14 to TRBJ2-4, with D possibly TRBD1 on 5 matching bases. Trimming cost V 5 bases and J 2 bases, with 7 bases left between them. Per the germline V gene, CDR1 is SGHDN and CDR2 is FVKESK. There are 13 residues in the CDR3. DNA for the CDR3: TGTGCCAGCAGCTCAGGGCCCAAAAACATTCAGTACTTC. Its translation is CASSSGPKNIQYF. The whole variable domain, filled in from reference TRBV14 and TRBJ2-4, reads EAGVTQFPSHSVIEKGQTVTLRCDPISGHDNLYWYRRVMGKEIKFLLHFVKESKQDESGMPNNRFLAERTGGTYSTLKVQPAELEDSGVYFCASSSGPKNIQYFGAGTRLSVL.

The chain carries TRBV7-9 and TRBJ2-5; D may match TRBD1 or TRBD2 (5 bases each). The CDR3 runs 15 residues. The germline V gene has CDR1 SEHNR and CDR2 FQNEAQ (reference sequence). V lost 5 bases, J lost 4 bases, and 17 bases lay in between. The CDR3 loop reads CASSPYGTAVETQYF. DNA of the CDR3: TGTGCCAGCAGCCCCTACGGGACGGCTGTAGAGACCCAGTACTTC. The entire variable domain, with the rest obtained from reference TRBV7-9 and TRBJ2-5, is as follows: DTGVSQNPRHKITKRGQNVTFRCDPISEHNRLYWYRQTLGQGPEFLTYFQNEAQLEKSRLLSDRFSAERPKGSFSTLEIQRTEQGDSAMYLCASSPYGTAVETQYFGPGTRLLVL.

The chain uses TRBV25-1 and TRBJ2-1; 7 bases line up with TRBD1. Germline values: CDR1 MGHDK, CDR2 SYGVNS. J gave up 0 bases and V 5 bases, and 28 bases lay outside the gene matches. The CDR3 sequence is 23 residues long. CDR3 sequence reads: CASSPSSLAPRDREPSSYNEQFF. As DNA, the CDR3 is TGTGCCAGCAGTCCCAGCAGTTTAGCTCCCCGGGACAGAGAACCAAGCTCCTACAATGAGCAGTTCTTC.

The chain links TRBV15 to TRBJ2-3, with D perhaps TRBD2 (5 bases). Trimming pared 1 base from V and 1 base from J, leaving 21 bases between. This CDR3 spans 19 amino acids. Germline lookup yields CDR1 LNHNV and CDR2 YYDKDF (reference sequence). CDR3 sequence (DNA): TGTGCCACCAGCAGAGGGGATTATCTTACTAGTTGGGGCACAGATACGCAGTATTTT. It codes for CATSRGDYLTSWGTDTQYF.

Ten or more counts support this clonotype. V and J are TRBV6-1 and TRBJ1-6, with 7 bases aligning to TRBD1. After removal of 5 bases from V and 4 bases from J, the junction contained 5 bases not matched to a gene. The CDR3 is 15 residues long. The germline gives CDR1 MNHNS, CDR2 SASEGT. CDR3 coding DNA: TGTGCCAGCAGTCCATCAGGGGGATATAATTCACCCCTCCACTTT. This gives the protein CASSPSGGYNSPLHF.